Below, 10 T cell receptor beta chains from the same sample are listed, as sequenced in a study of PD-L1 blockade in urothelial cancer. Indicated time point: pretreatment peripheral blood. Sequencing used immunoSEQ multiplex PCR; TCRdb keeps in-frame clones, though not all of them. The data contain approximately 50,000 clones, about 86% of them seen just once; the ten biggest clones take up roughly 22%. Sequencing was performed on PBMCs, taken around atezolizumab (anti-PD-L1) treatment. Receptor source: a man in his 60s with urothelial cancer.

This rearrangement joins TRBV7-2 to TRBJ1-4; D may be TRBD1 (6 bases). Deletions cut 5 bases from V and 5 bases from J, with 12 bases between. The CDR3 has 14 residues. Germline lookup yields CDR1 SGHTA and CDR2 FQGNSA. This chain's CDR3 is CASSRGGQNEKLFF. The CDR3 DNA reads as TGTGCCAGCAGCCGAGGCGGACAGAATGAAAAACTGTTTTTT. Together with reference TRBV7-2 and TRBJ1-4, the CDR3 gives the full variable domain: GAGVSQSPSNKVTEKGKDVELRCDPISGHTALYWYRQSLGQGLEFLIYFQGNSAPDKSGLPSDRFSAERTGGSVSTLTIQRTQQEDSAVYLCASSRGGQNEKLFFGSGTQLSVL.

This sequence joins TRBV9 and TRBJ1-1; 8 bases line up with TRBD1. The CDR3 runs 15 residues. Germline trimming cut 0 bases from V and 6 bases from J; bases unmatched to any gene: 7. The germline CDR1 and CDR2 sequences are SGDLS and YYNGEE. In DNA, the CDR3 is TGTGCCAGCAGCGTAGGACCAGGGGGCTCGGCTGAAGCTTTCTTT. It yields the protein CASSVGPGGSAEAFF. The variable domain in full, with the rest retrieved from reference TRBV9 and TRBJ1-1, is DSGVTQTPKHLITATGQRVTLRCSPRSGDLSVYWYQQSLDQGLQFLIQYYNGEERAKGNILERFSAQQFPDLHSELNLSSLELGDSALYFCASSVGPGGSAEAFFGQGTRLTVV.

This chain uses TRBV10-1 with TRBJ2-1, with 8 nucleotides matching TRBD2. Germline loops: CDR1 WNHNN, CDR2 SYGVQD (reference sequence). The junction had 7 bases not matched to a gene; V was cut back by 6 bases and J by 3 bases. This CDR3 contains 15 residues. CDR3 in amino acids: CASSKLAGGYNEQFF. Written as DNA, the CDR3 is TGCGCCAGCAGCAAGCTAGCGGGCGGCTACAATGAGCAGTTCTTC.

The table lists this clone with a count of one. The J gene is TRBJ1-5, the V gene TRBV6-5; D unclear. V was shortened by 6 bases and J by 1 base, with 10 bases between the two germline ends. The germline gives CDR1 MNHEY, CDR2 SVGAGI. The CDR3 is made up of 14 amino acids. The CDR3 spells CASSRSGSNQPQHF. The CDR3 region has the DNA TGTGCCAGCAGCCGAAGCGGGAGCAATCAGCCCCAGCATTTT.

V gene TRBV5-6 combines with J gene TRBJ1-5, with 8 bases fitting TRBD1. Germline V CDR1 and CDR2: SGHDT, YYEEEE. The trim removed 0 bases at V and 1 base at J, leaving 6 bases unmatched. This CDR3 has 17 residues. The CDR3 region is CASSLGPTGASNQPQHF. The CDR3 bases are TGTGCCAGCAGCTTGGGGCCGACAGGGGCGAGCAATCAGCCCCAGCATTTT.

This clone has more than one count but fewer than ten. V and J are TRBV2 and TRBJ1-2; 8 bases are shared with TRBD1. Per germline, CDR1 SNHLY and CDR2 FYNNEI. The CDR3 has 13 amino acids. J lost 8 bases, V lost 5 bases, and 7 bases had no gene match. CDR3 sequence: CASSPTGAIGYTF. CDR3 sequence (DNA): TGTGCCAGCAGTCCGACAGGGGCTATCGGCTACACCTTC.

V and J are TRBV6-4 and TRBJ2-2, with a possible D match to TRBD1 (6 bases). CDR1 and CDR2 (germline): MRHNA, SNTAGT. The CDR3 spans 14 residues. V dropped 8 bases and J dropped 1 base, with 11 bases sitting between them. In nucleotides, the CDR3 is TGTGCCAGCGCCCAGGGGATGAACACCGGGGAGCTGTTTTTT. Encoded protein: CASAQGMNTGELFF.

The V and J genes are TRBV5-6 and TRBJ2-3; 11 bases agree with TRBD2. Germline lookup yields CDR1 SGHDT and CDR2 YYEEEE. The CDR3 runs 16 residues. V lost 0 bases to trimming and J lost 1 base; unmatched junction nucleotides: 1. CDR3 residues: CASSLAGLAGTDTQYF. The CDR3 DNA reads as TGTGCCAGCAGCTTGGCGGGACTAGCGGGCACAGATACGCAGTATTTT.

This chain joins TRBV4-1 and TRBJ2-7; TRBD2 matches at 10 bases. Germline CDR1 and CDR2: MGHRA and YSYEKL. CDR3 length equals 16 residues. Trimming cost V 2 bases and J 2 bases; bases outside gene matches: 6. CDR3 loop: CASSQLLAGPTYEQYF. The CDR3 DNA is TGCGCCAGCAGCCAACTACTAGCGGGGCCTACCTACGAGCAGTACTTC.

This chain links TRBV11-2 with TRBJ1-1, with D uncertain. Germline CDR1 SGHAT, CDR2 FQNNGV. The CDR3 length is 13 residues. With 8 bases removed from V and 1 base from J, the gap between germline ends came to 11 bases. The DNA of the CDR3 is TGTGCCAGCGGAAGACAACCGAACACTGAAGCTTTCTTT. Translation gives CASGRQPNTEAFF. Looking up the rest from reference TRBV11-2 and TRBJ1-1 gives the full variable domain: EAGVAQSPRYKIIEKRQSVAFWCNPISGHATLYWYQQILGQGPKLLIQFQNNGVVDDSQLPKDRFSAERLKGVDSTLKIQPAKLEDSAVYLCASGRQPNTEAFFGQGTRLTVV.